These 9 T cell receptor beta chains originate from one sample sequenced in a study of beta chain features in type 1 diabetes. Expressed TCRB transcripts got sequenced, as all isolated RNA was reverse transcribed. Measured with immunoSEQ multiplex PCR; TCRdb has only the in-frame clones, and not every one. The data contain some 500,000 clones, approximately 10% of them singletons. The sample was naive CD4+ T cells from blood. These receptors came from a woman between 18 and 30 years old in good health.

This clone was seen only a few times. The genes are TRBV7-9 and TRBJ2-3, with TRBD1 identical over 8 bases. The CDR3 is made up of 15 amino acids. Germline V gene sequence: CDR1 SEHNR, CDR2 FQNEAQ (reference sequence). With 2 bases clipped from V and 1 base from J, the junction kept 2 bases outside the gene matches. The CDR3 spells CASSLLTGGTDTQYF. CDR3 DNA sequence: TGTGCCAGCAGCTTATTGACAGGGGGCACAGATACGCAGTATTTT.

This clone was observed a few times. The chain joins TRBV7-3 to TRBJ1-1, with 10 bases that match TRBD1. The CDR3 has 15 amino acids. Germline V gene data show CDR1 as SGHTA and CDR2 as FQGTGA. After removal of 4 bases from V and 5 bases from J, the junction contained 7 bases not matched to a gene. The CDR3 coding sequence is TGTGCCAGCAGCTCCCCGGGACAGGGGATAACTGAAGCTTTCTTT. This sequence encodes CASSSPGQGITEAFF.

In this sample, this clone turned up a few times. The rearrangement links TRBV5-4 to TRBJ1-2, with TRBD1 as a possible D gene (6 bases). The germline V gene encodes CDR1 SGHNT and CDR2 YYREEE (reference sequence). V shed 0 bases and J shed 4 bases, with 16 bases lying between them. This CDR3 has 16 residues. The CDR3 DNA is TGTGCCAGCAGCTTGGGATCCGTCACAGGGATCTATGGCTACACCTTC. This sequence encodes CASSLGSVTGIYGYTF.

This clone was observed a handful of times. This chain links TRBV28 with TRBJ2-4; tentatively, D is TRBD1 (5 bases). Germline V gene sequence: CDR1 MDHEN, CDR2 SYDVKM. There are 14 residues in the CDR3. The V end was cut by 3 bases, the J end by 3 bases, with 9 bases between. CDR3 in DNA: TGTGCCAGCAGTTTGGCAGGGATCAAAAACATTCAGTACTTC. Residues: CASSLAGIKNIQYF.

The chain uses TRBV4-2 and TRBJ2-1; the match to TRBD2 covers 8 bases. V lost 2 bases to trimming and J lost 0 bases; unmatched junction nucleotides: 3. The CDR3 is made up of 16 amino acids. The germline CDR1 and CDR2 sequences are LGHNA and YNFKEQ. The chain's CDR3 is CASSQSSGSSYNEQFF. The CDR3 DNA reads TGTGCCAGCAGCCAATCCAGCGGGAGCTCCTACAATGAGCAGTTCTTC.

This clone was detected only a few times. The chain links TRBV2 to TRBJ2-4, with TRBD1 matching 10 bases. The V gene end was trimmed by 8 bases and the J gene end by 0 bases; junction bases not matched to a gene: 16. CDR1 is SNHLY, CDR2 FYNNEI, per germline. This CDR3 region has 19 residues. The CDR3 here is CASLTRDRGPVLAKNIQYF. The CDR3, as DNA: TGTGCCAGCTTGACGAGGGACAGGGGACCCGTCTTAGCCAAAAACATTCAGTACTTC.

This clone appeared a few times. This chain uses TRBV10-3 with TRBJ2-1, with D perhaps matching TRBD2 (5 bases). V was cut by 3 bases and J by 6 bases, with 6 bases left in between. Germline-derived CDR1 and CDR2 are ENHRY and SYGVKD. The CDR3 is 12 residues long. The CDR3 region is CAISDGINEQFF. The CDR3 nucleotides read TGTGCCATCAGTGACGGGATCAATGAGCAGTTCTTC.

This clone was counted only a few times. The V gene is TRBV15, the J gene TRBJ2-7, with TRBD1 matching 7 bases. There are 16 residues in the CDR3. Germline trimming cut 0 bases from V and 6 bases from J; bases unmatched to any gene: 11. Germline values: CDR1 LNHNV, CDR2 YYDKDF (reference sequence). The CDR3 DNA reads TGTGCCACCAGCAGAGATAGGGGGCTCAGATCGGGCGAGCAGTACTTC. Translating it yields CATSRDRGLRSGEQYF.

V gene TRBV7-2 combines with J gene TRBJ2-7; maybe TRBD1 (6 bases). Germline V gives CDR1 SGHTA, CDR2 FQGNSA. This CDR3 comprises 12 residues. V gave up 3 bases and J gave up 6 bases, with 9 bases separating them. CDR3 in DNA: TGTGCCAGCAGCTTGTACAGGGTCGAGCAGTACTTC. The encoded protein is CASSLYRVEQYF. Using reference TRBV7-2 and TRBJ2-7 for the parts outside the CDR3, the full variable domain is GAGVSQSPSNKVTEKGKDVELRCDPISGHTALYWYRQSLGQGLEFLIYFQGNSAPDKSGLPSDRFSAERTGGSVSTLTIQRTQQEDSAVYLCASSLYRVEQYFGPGTRLTVT.